Detailed here is one T cell receptor (beta chain). The CDR3 loop spans 15 amino acids. Germline lookup yields CDR1 SGDLS and CDR2 YYNGEE. V lost 0 bases, J lost 1 base, and 3 bases stayed unmatched. This specimen belongs to a study of blood T cell repertoires in COVID-19. Sequenced by immunoSEQ multiplex PCR; TCRdb stores in-frame clones only, minus some. This table has fewer than 110,000 clones, roughly nine tenths appearing once. The clonotype was recovered from a man in his fifties or sixties with acute or convalescent COVID-19. The chain joins TRBV9 to TRBJ1-1; 7 bases are a match to TRBD1. Source material: peripheral blood. The CDR3 DNA sequence: TGTGCCAGCAGCGTAGGAGGGGGCGGGAACACTGAAGCTTTCTTT. It encodes CASSVGGGGNTEAFF.